Below are 28 T cell receptor beta chains sequenced from a single sample in a study of T cell responses to AZD1222 COVID-19 vaccine. The protocol was immunoSEQ multiplex PCR, while the TCRdb copy is restricted to in-frame clones and leaves out a portion. Altogether 170,000 or so clones are present, approximately 90% being singletons, with the ten largest covering around 2.9%. This sample comprised peripheral blood, obtained on day 0 of AZD1222 vaccination. These receptors all stem from an adult in good health.

In this sample, this clone turned up once. The V call is TRBV6-5, the J call TRBJ1-2; 9 nucleotides align to TRBD1. This CDR3 is 16 amino acids long. The junction had 6 bases not matched to a gene; V was cut back by 2 bases and J by 2 bases. CDR1 and CDR2 from the germline V gene are MNHEY and SVGAGI. CDR3 loop: CASSYNRGRPNYGYTF. CDR3 nucleotide sequence: TGTGCCAGCAGTTACAACAGGGGGCGCCCAAACTATGGCTACACCTTC.

The rearrangement joins TRBV6-2 or TRBV6-3 to TRBJ2-2; D call uncertain. V lost 5 bases and J 2 bases, leaving 9 bases between the germline ends. The CDR3 extends over 14 amino acids. Per germline, CDR1 MNHEY and CDR2 SVGEGT. The CDR3 nucleotides are TGTGCCAGCAGTCAGAACAGAAACACCGGGGAGCTGTTTTTT. Protein: CASSQNRNTGELFF.

This chain links TRBV11-2 with TRBJ2-7; the D is unclear. The CDR3 runs 13 residues. The germline CDR1 and CDR2 sequences are SGHAT and FQNNGV. Between the trimmed V and J ends, which lost 9 bases and 0 bases, there was a span of 12 bases. This CDR3 is CASRPPDSYEQYF. The CDR3 nucleotides are TGTGCCAGTCGTCCTCCGGACTCCTACGAGCAGTACTTC.

The V and J genes are TRBV4-1 and TRBJ1-4; 10 bases agree with TRBD1. Germline CDR1 MGHRA, CDR2 YSYEKL. J was trimmed by 6 bases and V by 1 base; bases with no gene match: 2. The CDR3 covers 15 residues. CDR3 amino acids: CASSQGQGADEKLFF. CDR3 sequence (DNA): TGCGCCAGCAGCCAAGGACAGGGGGCGGATGAAAAACTGTTTTTT.

The chain joins TRBV2 to TRBJ1-5; a weak D match, TRBD1 (5 bases). Trimming left V 3 bases short and J 2 bases short, with 14 bases between. The CDR3 spans 16 residues. Germline V CDR1 and CDR2: SNHLY, FYNNEI. The DNA of the CDR3 is TGTGCCAGCAGTGAGGACGTGGGGGGGGGCAATCAGCCCCAGCATTTT. Encoded protein: CASSEDVGGGNQPQHF. Supplemented by reference TRBV2 and TRBJ1-5, the full variable domain reads EPEVTQTPSHQVTQMGQEVILRCVPISNHLYFYWYRQILGQKVEFLVSFYNNEISEKSEIFDDQFSVERPDGSNFTLKIRSTKLEDSAMYFCASSEDVGGGNQPQHFGDGTRLSIL.

The V and J genes are TRBV13 and TRBJ1-1; the match to TRBD1 covers 8 bases. This CDR3 region has 15 residues. In germline, CDR1 is PRHDT, CDR2 FYEKMQ (reference sequence). V was clipped by 4 bases and J by 6 bases; unmatched bases: 10. The CDR3: CASSSQTGAPAEAFF. The CDR3 DNA is TGTGCCAGCAGCTCACAGACAGGGGCGCCTGCTGAAGCTTTCTTT.

The CDR3, as DNA: TGCAGCGTTGAGTCAGATCAAAGAGGGGATGGCTACACCTTC. It yields the protein CSVESDQRGDGYTF. The chain couples TRBV29-1 to TRBJ1-2; perhaps TRBD1 as D (5 bases). The CDR3 totals 14 residues. V lost 3 bases, J lost 6 bases, and 17 bases lay in between. The germline V gene encodes CDR1 SQVTM and CDR2 ANQGSEA.

This chain joins TRBV5-1 and TRBJ1-2; D is perhaps TRBD1 (6 bases). The CDR3 runs to 13 residues. Per germline, CDR1 SGHRS and CDR2 YFSETQ. V was shortened by 7 bases and J by 1 base, with 11 bases between the two germline ends. The CDR3 region is CASGLQGNYGYTF. In DNA, the CDR3 is TGCGCCAGCGGATTACAGGGTAACTATGGCTACACCTTC.

This clone has a handful of counts. J is TRBJ1-1 and V is TRBV7-3, with 7 bases fitting TRBD1. Germline CDR1 reads SGHTA; CDR2 reads FQGTGA. The CDR3 consists of 15 residues. The trim removed 4 bases at V and 1 base at J, leaving 6 bases unmatched. The CDR3 DNA sequence: TGTGCCAGCAGCTCTCAGGGGGGGCAGAACACTGAAGCTTTCTTT. It yields the protein CASSSQGGQNTEAFF.

This chain links TRBV20-1 with TRBJ2-3; D gene uncertain. Trimming removed 6 bases at V and 4 bases at J, with 8 bases between. Germline lookup yields CDR1 DFQATT and CDR2 SNEGSKA (reference sequence). This CDR3 is built from 11 residues. Here the CDR3 DNA reads TGCAGTGCGCTTCTTTCAGATACGCAGTATTTT. This encodes CSALLSDTQYF.

The chain couples TRBV10-3 to TRBJ2-5, with D possibly matching TRBD1 (6 bases). This CDR3 spans 14 amino acids. Trimming removed 5 bases at V and 2 bases at J, with 12 bases between. From germline, CDR1 is ENHRY and CDR2 SYGVKD. CDR3 amino acids: CAISFRDMQETQYF. The CDR3 coding sequence is TGTGCCATCAGTTTCCGGGACATGCAAGAGACCCAGTACTTC.

A few counts support this clone. The same CDR3 also results from other DNA sequences found in this sample. The genes are TRBV7-2 and TRBJ2-3, with no clear D. The germline V gene has CDR1 SGHTA and CDR2 FQGNSA. Trimming removed 5 bases at V and 0 bases at J, with 6 bases between. This CDR3 is built from 13 residues. The DNA of the CDR3 is TGTGCCAGCAGCGAACCTAGCACAGATACGCAGTATTTT. It codes for CASSEPSTDTQYF.

V usage is TRBV6-2 or TRBV6-3 and J usage is TRBJ2-7; 11 positions agree with TRBD1. The trim removed 0 bases at V and 6 bases at J, leaving 10 bases unmatched. Germline-derived CDR1 and CDR2 are MNHEY and SVGEGT. The CDR3 runs to 17 residues. Here the CDR3 reads CASSYSMDRGLPREQYF. Written as DNA, the CDR3 is TGTGCCAGCAGTTACTCAATGGACAGGGGGCTTCCGCGCGAGCAGTACTTC.

In the case of this clone: Germline is not matched at one junction end, which may reflect a read error. The chain joins TRBV27 to TRBJ2-7, with 9 bases lining up with TRBD2. CDR3 size: 17 residues. The germline gives CDR1 MNHEY, CDR2 SMNVEV (reference sequence). The CDR3 region has the DNA TGTGCCAGCAGGTTATCAGGAGCGGGGGGCCTTTCCTACGAGCAGTACTTC. It specifies CASRLSGAGGLSYEQYF.

The genes are TRBV7-3 and TRBJ1-2, with 7 bases fitting TRBD1. Unmatched junction bases numbered 1, after V lost 2 bases and J lost 1 base. The CDR3 spans 14 residues. Germline values: CDR1 SGHTA, CDR2 FQGTGA. CDR3 in amino acids: CASSLDRDNYGYTF. CDR3 coding DNA: TGTGCCAGCAGCTTAGACAGGGATAACTATGGCTACACCTTC.

Only one count was recorded for this clone. The rearrangement links TRBV7-8 to TRBJ2-1, with 8 bases aligning to TRBD2. The CDR3 spans 16 residues. Germline V gives CDR1 SGHVS, CDR2 FQNEAQ. V shed 5 bases, J shed 7 bases, and the junction held 13 bases outside the gene matches. For the CDR3, the DNA is TGTGCCAGCAGCCCAGCTTGGACTAGCCGGGGAAATGAGCAGTTCTTC. It codes for CASSPAWTSRGNEQFF.

The chain links TRBV5-1 to TRBJ1-2; the D is unclear. This CDR3 contains 13 residues. Trimming removed 5 bases at V and 4 bases at J, with 12 bases between. The germline V gene encodes CDR1 SGHRS and CDR2 YFSETQ. The CDR3 sequence is CASRPDGSYGYTF. The CDR3 nucleotides read TGCGCCAGCAGACCCGACGGCAGCTATGGCTACACCTTC. The variable domain in full, with the rest retrieved from reference TRBV5-1 and TRBJ1-2, is KAGVTQTPRYLIKTRGQQVTLSCSPISGHRSVSWYQQTPGQGLQFLFEYFSETQRNKGNFPGRFSGRQFSNSRSEMNVSTLELGDSALYLCASRPDGSYGYTFGSGTRLTVV.

The rearrangement uses TRBV9 and TRBJ2-6; D gene unclear. CDR1 is SGDLS and CDR2 is YYNGEE in the germline V gene. Trimming cost V 4 bases and J 1 base, with 18 bases left between them. The CDR3 spans 18 residues. CDR3 nucleotides: TGTGCCAGCAGCTCCCATCTGGCAGCTGGATCTGGGGCCAACGTCCTGACTTTC. This encodes CASSSHLAAGSGANVLTF.

The chain recombines TRBV6-5 with TRBJ1-1, with D unresolved. Trimming took 0 bases from V and 8 from J, leaving 7 bases between them. CDR1 MNHEY and CDR2 SVGAGI come from the germline V gene. The CDR3 spans 12 residues. The CDR3 region has the DNA TGTGCCAGCAGTTACTCGGGGATCGAAGCTTTCTTT. Translated, it gives CASSYSGIEAFF.

The V gene is TRBV18, the J gene TRBJ2-1; weak D call: TRBD2 (5 bases). The V gene lost 2 bases and the J gene lost 5 bases, with 10 bases spanning the gap. Germline V gives CDR1 KGHSH, CDR2 LQKENI. The CDR3 length is 14 residues. CDR3 sequence: CASSPTTGNNEQFF. The CDR3 DNA sequence: TGTGCCAGCTCACCAACTACGGGGAACAATGAGCAGTTCTTC.

The chain recombines TRBV24-1 with TRBJ1-2, with D hard to call. This CDR3 region has 13 residues. Germline V gene sequence: CDR1 KGHDR, CDR2 SFDVKD. V was shortened by 8 bases and J by 7 bases, with 16 bases between the two germline ends. The CDR3 DNA follows: TGTGCCACCATCAACTCGGGGTTGGGTGGCTACACCTTC. Encoded protein: CATINSGLGGYTF.

CDR3 residues: CASSYSTLGDEQYF. CDR3 bases: TGTGCCAGCAGTTACTCCACCCTGGGGGACGAGCAGTACTTC. The chain has TRBV6-2 or TRBV6-3 and TRBJ2-7; the D call may be TRBD1 or TRBD2 (5 bases each). The V gene lost 0 bases and the J gene lost 5 bases, with 11 bases spanning the gap. CDR3 length: 14 residues. The germline gives CDR1 MNHEY, CDR2 SVGEGT.

The V gene is TRBV12-3 or TRBV12-4, the J gene TRBJ2-1; 7 positions match TRBD1. CDR3 size: 12 residues. The V and J ends lost 5 bases and 16 bases, in that order; junction bases with no gene match: 11. CDR3 sequence (DNA): TGTGCCAGCAGTGGGGGACAGCCGAGCTTCTTCTTC. Protein: CASSGGQPSFFF.

The rearrangement links TRBV6-5 to TRBJ1-4; D is ambiguous. Trimming removed 8 bases at V and 0 bases at J, with 4 bases between. Germline V lookup: CDR1 MNHEY, CDR2 SVGAGI. This CDR3 has 12 residues. The CDR3 sequence is CASSATNEKLFF. The CDR3 region has the DNA TGTGCCAGCTCCGCAACTAATGAAAAACTGTTTTTT.

This sequence joins TRBV13 and TRBJ1-2; D is possibly TRBD1 (6 bases). The V and J ends lost 1 base and 0 bases respectively, with 9 bases between them. CDR1 and CDR2 (germline): PRHDT, FYEKMQ (reference sequence). CDR3 length: 15 amino acids. The CDR3 DNA is TGTGCCAGCAGCTTAGAGGGGGAAACTAACTATGGCTACACCTTC. Its translation is CASSLEGETNYGYTF.

V and J are TRBV24-1 and TRBJ2-1; D is uncertain. V lost 4 bases and J 9 bases, leaving 12 bases between the germline ends. Germline V lookup: CDR1 KGHDR, CDR2 SFDVKD. This CDR3 is built from 13 residues. The DNA of the CDR3 is TGTGCCACCAGTGAAACGGACCGAGGTGAGCAGTTCTTC. Amino acids: CATSETDRGEQFF.

This clone was picked up one time. V gene TRBV3-1 (or the pseudogene TRBV3-2) combines with J gene TRBJ1-4, with a possible D match to TRBD1 (5 bases). Trimming pared 8 bases from V and 7 bases from J, leaving 14 bases between. Germline V CDR1 and CDR2: LGHDT, YNNKEL (reference sequence). This CDR3 is built from 13 residues. The CDR3 DNA is TGTGCCAGCTCCGGGGGGTGGGGTGAAAAACTGTTTTTT. This translates into CASSGGWGEKLFF.

The chain joins TRBV19 to TRBJ2-5; D is perhaps TRBD1 (5 bases). Looked up from germline, CDR1 is LNHDA and CDR2 is SQIVND (reference sequence). This CDR3 is built from 14 residues. Deletions cut 3 bases from V and 2 bases from J, with 10 bases between. CDR3 protein: CASSIWTNQETQYF. DNA for the CDR3: TGTGCCAGTAGTATCTGGACAAATCAAGAGACCCAGTACTTC.